This T cell receptor beta chain was obtained from a study of shared clonotypes between healthy human individuals (TCRdb year 2020). Study-level background: The cohort included a few men and a couple of women between 18 and 49 years of age. For each donor, CD4 naive and CD4 memory were each run on three plates, CD8 naive on two plates, and CD8 memory on one plate. Blood TCR repertoires of five healthy adults were deeply sequenced to estimate repertoire size and the extent of clonotype sharing between individuals. To increase sequencing depth and limit assay-specific biases, TCR repertoire library preparation and sequencing were carried out by different laboratories using diverse techniques. Each donor's leukapheresis produced roughly between roughly 0.9 and 8.9 billion PBMCs. The paper's findings and limits, for the study overall: Naive subsets generally had larger estimated clonotype richness than memory subsets did. When several donors were compared, the shared fraction of clonotypes was around 5% for naive CD4, roughly 3.3% for naive CD8, roughly 2.5% for memory CD4, and about 0.36% for memory CD8. Incomplete sequencing was indicated by rarefaction of sorted-subset datasets, despite the large sequencing depth. Higher generation probabilities were observed for clonotypes shared by all four sorted-subset donors than for non-shared clonotypes. The genetic and exposure-history diversity represented was limited by the small number of donors. Pairwise subsampling indicated that sequencing depth was expected to affect the degree of clonotype sharing among donors. Sampling was restricted to blood, and TCR repertoires in tissues likely differ from the TCR repertoires found in blood.

CD8 naive samples were obtained by positive selection for CCR7 among CD45RO-negative cells, yielding a CD45RA+CCR7+ population from which TemRA cells were excluded. The donors were healthy, HIV-negative adults with no recently reported acute infections or vaccinations. Only Caucasian adults living in Nashville, Tennessee, USA were represented among the donors. Blood was obtained by leukapheresis, after which PBMCs were separated by Ficoll-Histopaque density gradient centrifugation and cryopreserved in liquid nitrogen vapor phase. Analytical flow cytometry was used to check the purity and quantity of each magnetically sorted T cell population. From each sorted fraction, genomic DNA was isolated and quantified by UV absorbance on a Nanodrop 2000c. Using the deep immunoSEQ assay, TCR CDR3 regions were amplified from genomic DNA by multiplex PCR. Genomic DNA extracted from each cell subset was distributed evenly over all wells of several immunoSEQ 96-well plates, and each plate served as one replicate. For sorted subsets, each replicate PCR was loaded with 200 ng genomic DNA, equivalent to some 31,000 T cell genomes. Purified libraries were quantified with a Qubit 3.0 fluorometer, sized on a Bioanalyzer 2100, and re-quantified with the KAPA Library Quantification kit. Every immunoSEQ 96-well plate was sequenced on a dedicated single-read 150-cycle Illumina NextSeq 550 flow cell. The original pipeline was this. Because only junctional sequences without quality scores were contained in the immunoSEQ output, filtering matching that applied to full-length reads could not be performed. Sequences were annotated with PyIR, a Python wrapper for IgBLAST v1.9, and V/J genes and CDR3 were assigned using IMGT germline references. Any read was removed if the V/J assignment was weak (E-value above 1e-6), the CDR3 was missing, or the read contained stop codons, out-of-frame junctions, or ambiguous translated residues. V3J clonotypes were defined by identical inferred V gene, J gene, and CDR3 amino acid sequence. Percentage overlap between repertoires was computed as shared unique clonotypes divided by the size of the smaller repertoire. Repertoire richness was assessed with RTK rarefaction, the Chao1 estimator, and Recon v2.1 estimates of unobserved clonotypes. Generation probabilities were computed with OLGA for all TCRbeta clonotypes obtained by the gDNA method from a few donors. In its TCRdb copy, this immuneACCESS table keeps in-frame sequences only and misses some clones. Where compared with another copy, unresolved V genes explain less than half of these, and the others have no known cause. The D gene and trimming were derived from the DNA, and the V and J assignments and clone size from that table. In this sample the table shows fewer than 850,000 clones, just over 95% of which occur a single time. The ten largest clones represent less than 0.25% of the sample.

CDR3 length: 14 amino acids, cysteine to phenylalanine. Left in the record is the CDR3 DNA by itself, 42 bases read in frame from the first base. V is reduced by 0 bases and J by 5 bases, leaving a spacing of 11 bases between them. The germline V gene gives CDR1 as SQVTM and CDR2 as ANQGSEA. Concerning this clone: Its specific antigen is unknown. Base qualities were left out, and no much larger clone turns up one base away.

Input material: naive CD8+ T cells sorted from blood. In the paper's terms, the cell subset or site label means: CD45RA+CCR7+. This receptor was obtained from a man between 25 and 39 years old in good health. The rearranged segments are TRBV29-1 and TRBJ2-1; possibly the D gene is TRBD1, per 5 matching bases. The bases read TGCAGCGTTGAAGATCTGACAGACGACAATGAGCAGTTCTTC. This codes for CSVEDLTDDNEQFF.